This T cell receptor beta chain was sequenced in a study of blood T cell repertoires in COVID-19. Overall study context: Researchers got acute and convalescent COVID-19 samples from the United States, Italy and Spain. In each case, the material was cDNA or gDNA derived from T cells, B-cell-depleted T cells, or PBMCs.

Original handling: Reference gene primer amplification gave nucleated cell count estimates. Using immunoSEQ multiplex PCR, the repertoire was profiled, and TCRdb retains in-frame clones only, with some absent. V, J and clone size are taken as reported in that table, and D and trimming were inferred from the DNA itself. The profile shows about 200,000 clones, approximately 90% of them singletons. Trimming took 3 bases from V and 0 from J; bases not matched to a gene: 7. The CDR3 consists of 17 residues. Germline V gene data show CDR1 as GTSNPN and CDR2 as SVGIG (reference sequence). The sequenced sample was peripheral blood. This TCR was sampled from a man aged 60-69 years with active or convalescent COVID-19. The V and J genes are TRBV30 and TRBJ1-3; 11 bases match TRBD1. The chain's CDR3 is CAWSGAGTGGSGNTIYF. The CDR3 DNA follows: TGTGCCTGGAGCGGAGCCGGGACAGGGGGCTCTGGAAACACCATATATTTT.